The rows below give T cell receptor beta chains drawn from one sample of a study of blood T cell repertoires in COVID-19. Only in-frame clones appear in the TCRdb table, and some are missing; sequencing was by immunoSEQ multiplex PCR. The sample lists 75,000 to 90,000 clones, around nine tenths occurring once. The specimen sequenced was peripheral blood. These TCRs come from an older man with acute or convalescent COVID-19. Each CDR3 is given with its conserved first and last residue. The D gene is left open where the match is weak. A row's size may be missing; if present it is once, few, many or a size class.

clone_size: -
v_call: TRBV5-4
d_call: -
j_call: TRBJ1-1
cdr3_aa: CASRPTMNTEAFF
cdr3_nt: TGTGCCAGCAGACCCACTATGAACACTGAAGCTTTCTTT

clone_size: -
v_call: TRBV11-3
d_call: TRBD2
j_call: TRBJ2-1
cdr3_aa: CASSSRWEGSYNEQFF
cdr3_nt: TGTGCCAGCAGCTCCCGATGGGAGGGGTCCTACAATGAGCAGTTCTTC

clone_size: few
v_call: TRBV27
d_call: -
j_call: TRBJ1-1
cdr3_aa: CASSPVTPNTEAFF
cdr3_nt: TGTGCCAGCAGTCCCGTGACACCTAACACTGAAGCTTTCTTT

clone_size: -
v_call: TRBV28
d_call: -
j_call: TRBJ1-1
cdr3_aa: CASSFFSETGTEAFF
cdr3_nt: TGTGCCAGCAGTTTTTTTTCGGAGACGGGCACTGAAGCTTTCTTT

clone_size: -
v_call: TRBV4-1
d_call: -
j_call: TRBJ1-6
cdr3_aa: CASSQQTGSYNSPLHF
cdr3_nt: TGCGCCAGCAGCCAACAAACAGGGTCCTATAATTCACCCCTCCACTTT

clone_size: -
v_call: TRBV5-4
d_call: -
j_call: TRBJ2-1
cdr3_aa: CASTLGAAYNEQFF
cdr3_nt: TGTGCCAGCACCCTAGGGGCGGCCTACAATGAGCAGTTCTTC

clone_size: -
v_call: TRBV2
d_call: -
j_call: TRBJ2-1
cdr3_aa: CASSYYNEQFF
cdr3_nt: TGTGCCAGCAGTTACTACAATGAGCAGTTCTTC

clone_size: -
v_call: TRBV7-3
d_call: TRBD1
j_call: TRBJ1-1
cdr3_aa: CASSSGGGEAFF
cdr3_nt: TGTGCCAGCAGCTCAGGGGGAGGTGAAGCTTTCTTT

clone_size: -
v_call: TRBV3-1/TRBV3-2
d_call: -
j_call: TRBJ1-1
cdr3_aa: CASSHSQGLNTEAFF
cdr3_nt: TGTGCCAGCAGCCATTCTCAGGGGCTGAACACTGAAGCTTTCTTT

clone_size: -
v_call: TRBV7-3
d_call: TRBD2
j_call: TRBJ2-1
cdr3_aa: CASSLTSGGYNEQFF
cdr3_nt: TGTGCCAGCAGCTTAACTAGCGGGGGCTACAATGAGCAGTTCTTC

clone_size: -
v_call: TRBV5-4
d_call: -
j_call: TRBJ2-3
cdr3_aa: CASSSGNQDTQYF
cdr3_nt: TGTGCCAGCAGCTCGGGGAACCAAGATACGCAGTATTTT

clone_size: once
v_call: TRBV4-3
d_call: TRBD2
j_call: TRBJ2-1
cdr3_aa: CASSQEWTSGGHEQFF
cdr3_nt: TGCGCCAGCAGCCAAGAATGGACTAGCGGGGGCCATGAGCAGTTCTTC

clone_size: -
v_call: TRBV7-2
d_call: -
j_call: TRBJ1-1
cdr3_aa: CASSSRQAVNTEAFF
cdr3_nt: TGTGCCAGCAGCAGCAGACAGGCCGTGAACACTGAAGCTTTCTTT

clone_size: -
v_call: TRBV5-1
d_call: TRBD1
j_call: TRBJ1-2
cdr3_aa: CASSAGQGIIDGYTF
cdr3_nt: TGCGCCAGCAGCGCGGGACAGGGTATTATCGATGGCTACACCTTC

clone_size: -
v_call: TRBV18
d_call: -
j_call: TRBJ2-7
cdr3_aa: CASSADYEQYF
cdr3_nt: TGTGCCAGCTCAGCAGACTACGAGCAGTACTTC

clone_size: -
v_call: TRBV6-5
d_call: TRBD2
j_call: TRBJ2-1
cdr3_aa: CASIGTSGIGEQFF
cdr3_nt: TGTGCCAGCATCGGGACTAGCGGGATAGGTGAGCAGTTCTTC

clone_size: -
v_call: TRBV19
d_call: -
j_call: TRBJ2-2
cdr3_aa: CASSIGGYDTGELFF
cdr3_nt: TGTGCCAGTAGTATCGGAGGGTACGATACCGGGGAGCTGTTTTTT

clone_size: -
v_call: TRBV7-8
d_call: -
j_call: TRBJ2-2
cdr3_aa: CASTIDWRRRGELFF
cdr3_nt: TGTGCCAGCACTATCGACTGGAGGAGGCGCGGGGAGCTGTTTTTT

clone_size: -
v_call: TRBV4-1
d_call: TRBD1
j_call: TRBJ2-1
cdr3_aa: CASSQERGRAAGGYNEQFF
cdr3_nt: TGCGCCAGCAGCCAAGAGAGGGGGCGTGCGGCAGGGGGCTACAATGAGCAGTTCTTC

clone_size: once
v_call: TRBV27
d_call: -
j_call: TRBJ1-1
cdr3_aa: CASSLSERGNTEAFF
cdr3_nt: TGTGCCAGCAGTTTATCGGAACGGGGTAACACTGAAGCTTTCTTT